This T cell receptor beta chain comes out of a study of blood T cells in healthy people across ages. Study information: Template switching retrieved approximately one barcoded beta molecule for each two T cells. Study-wide results and limits: Roughly linear declines in TCR beta diversity per million T cells occurred with age.

To note about this clonotype: The antigen remains unidentified.

The second PCR ran roughly 7 to 12 cycles with a sample-barcoded 5' primer and J-beta primers. TCRdb re-called the 5' RACE reads with MiXCR, one entry per CDR3 protein. The sample yields hundreds of thousands of distinct CDR3 sequences, 55% to 70% seen once. Sequencing used blood. This receptor was obtained from a man aged 25-45 years in good health.

The CDR3 region has the DNA TGTGCCAGTAGCAACGCGGGACTCCAGCAGTACTTC. Translated, it gives CASSNAGLQQYF. J is TRBJ2-7 and V is TRBV2, with D possibly matching TRBD2 (6 bases). Germline V gene lookup returns CDR1 SNHLY and CDR2 FYNNEI. The V and J ends lost 9 bases and 8 bases respectively, with 17 bases between them. This CDR3 region has 12 residues.